The 2 T cell receptor beta chains below come from one sample, sequenced in a study of Ad26.COV2.S vaccination and SARS-CoV-2 variants. TCRdb's table, derived via immunoSEQ multiplex PCR, lists solely in-frame clones and lacks some. The profile shows roughly 350,000 clones, 86% of them singletons. The treatment denotes: some 19 received Ad26.COV2.S at low or high dose, single or two shots; roughly 5 received placebo; per-sample allocation not given. The investigators took samples on day 63 after the first vaccine or placebo injection. Here the sequenced sample was peripheral blood, taken in a trial of Ad26.COV2.S vaccine versus placebo. The source is a person aged 18-65 years who received the Ad26.COV2.S COVID-19 vaccine or a placebo.

This clone was detected once. The genes are TRBV27 and TRBJ2-7, with D perhaps TRBD1 (5 bases). Germline loops: CDR1 MNHEY, CDR2 SMNVEV (reference sequence). Trimming took 1 base from V and 0 from J, leaving 7 bases between them. This CDR3 has 14 amino acids. The CDR3 reads CASSLWGSSYEQYF. For the CDR3, the DNA is TGTGCCAGCAGTTTATGGGGCAGCTCCTACGAGCAGTACTTC.

This rearrangement joins TRBV5-4 to TRBJ2-1; 8 bases are shared with TRBD2. This CDR3 comprises 15 residues. Germline V gene sequence: CDR1 SGHNT, CDR2 YYREEE (reference sequence). Trimming cost V 0 bases and J 10 bases; bases outside gene matches: 9. The CDR3 loop is CASSLVLVGREEQFF. The CDR3 DNA reads TGTGCCAGCAGCTTGGTTCTAGTCGGGAGGGAGGAGCAGTTCTTC.